Following are 27 T cell receptor beta chains from one sample sequenced in a study of cytomegalovirus exposure and HLA in healthy donors. 60 Vbeta and 13 Jbeta primers were used in PCR. Produced via immunoSEQ multiplex PCR; TCRdb's table is partial and in-frame only. The sample features around 200,000 clones, with over 0.95% in its top ten. Sequencing used PBMCs. Receptor source: a girl aged 2 to 9 in good health and CMV-seropositive.

The chain has TRBV29-1 and TRBJ2-7; tentatively, D is TRBD2 (6 bases). The CDR3 has 13 residues. Germline V gene data show CDR1 as SQVTM and CDR2 as ANQGSEA. Trimming took off 4 bases at V and 3 bases at J, with 13 bases between the two ends. Written as DNA, the CDR3 is TGCAGCGTTGTAATTGGGACTTACTACGAGCAGTACTTC. It codes for CSVVIGTYYEQYF.

This chain connects TRBV6-5 to TRBJ1-2; D gene uncertain. This CDR3 has 14 amino acids. V lost 2 bases, J lost 4 bases, and 11 bases lay in between. Looked up from germline, CDR1 is MNHEY and CDR2 is SVGAGI. DNA for the CDR3: TGTGCCAGCAGTTACGCCCCAGACTCCTATGGCTACACCTTC. It codes for CASSYAPDSYGYTF.

This chain uses TRBV2 with TRBJ2-5; possible D gene TRBD2, 5 bases. The CDR3 is 12 amino acids. Trimming removed 1 base from V and 11 bases from J, with 11 bases in between. Germline CDR1 is SNHLY and CDR2 is FYNNEI. CDR3 region: CASSEGGFKQYF. Here the CDR3 DNA reads TGTGCCAGCAGTGAAGGCGGGTTCAAGCAGTACTTC.

The V gene is TRBV28, the J gene TRBJ2-1; D remains ambiguous. From germline, CDR1 is MDHEN and CDR2 SYDVKM. The V end lost 6 bases, the J end lost 7 bases, and 13 bases lay between the germline ends. The CDR3 sequence is 13 residues long. Written as DNA, the CDR3 is TGTGCCAGCAGCCCGAGGAGTAGGAATGAGCAGTTCTTC. Translating it yields CASSPRSRNEQFF.

About this clone: The junction does not match germline at one end; this may be a read error. This chain joins TRBV6-5 and TRBJ1-6; 10 positions agree with TRBD1. The CDR3 is 14 residues long. CDR1 is MNHEY and CDR2 is SVGAGI in the germline V gene. The CDR3 DNA is TGTGCCAGCAGACGACAGGGGGCTAATGCACCCCTCCACTTT. Translation gives CASRRQGANAPLHF.

The CDR3 loop is CASSPLLGTSSNEQFF. The CDR3 nucleotides are TGCGCCAGCAGCCCCCTTTTGGGGACTAGTTCCAATGAGCAGTTCTTC. The J gene is TRBJ2-1, the V gene TRBV5-1; 8 bases match TRBD2. Germline V lookup: CDR1 SGHRS, CDR2 YFSETQ. This CDR3 contains 16 residues. After removal of 4 bases from V and 6 bases from J, the junction contained 12 bases not matched to a gene. The entire variable domain, with the rest obtained from reference TRBV5-1 and TRBJ2-1, is as follows: KAGVTQTPRYLIKTRGQQVTLSCSPISGHRSVSWYQQTPGQGLQFLFEYFSETQRNKGNFPGRFSGRQFSNSRSEMNVSTLELGDSALYLCASSPLLGTSSNEQFFGPGTRLTVL.

The V call is TRBV29-1, the J call TRBJ2-1, with 7 bases fitting TRBD2. J gave up 0 bases and V 0 bases, and 2 bases lay outside the gene matches. The CDR3 spans 15 residues. CDR1 and CDR2 from the germline V gene are SQVTM and ANQGSEA. CDR3: CSVEDRTSSYNEQFF. The CDR3, as DNA: TGCAGCGTTGAAGATCGGACTAGCTCCTACAATGAGCAGTTCTTC.

This chain joins TRBV10-2 and TRBJ2-7; perhaps TRBD2 as D (5 bases). The CDR3 has 14 residues. The germline V gene has CDR1 WSHSY and CDR2 SAAADI. Trimming shortened V by 3 bases and J by 2 bases, and 11 bases separated the two germline ends. Here the CDR3 reads CASSDGKQPYEQYF. CDR3 coding DNA: TGCGCCAGCAGTGACGGGAAGCAGCCCTACGAGCAGTACTTC.

The chain employs TRBV6-1 and TRBJ2-1, with 9 bases lining up with TRBD1. The length of the CDR3 is 15 residues. Germline values: CDR1 MNHNS, CDR2 SASEGT. Trimming removed 7 bases from V and 2 bases from J; junction bases left unmatched: 6. The CDR3 DNA reads TGTGCCAGCAAAGGGGGACAGGGTACCTACAATGAGCAGTTCTTC. The encoded protein is CASKGGQGTYNEQFF.

The chain links TRBV7-6 to TRBJ2-3; 8 nucleotides agree with TRBD1. This CDR3 comprises 17 residues. Germline trimming cut 1 base from V and 6 bases from J; bases unmatched to any gene: 12. CDR1 SGHVS and CDR2 FNYEAQ come from the germline V gene. CDR3 sequence reads: CASSLEGPGQGTDTQYF. The CDR3 coding sequence is TGTGCCAGCAGCTTAGAGGGCCCTGGACAGGGAACTGATACGCAGTATTTT.

This chain connects TRBV6-4 to TRBJ2-2; 10 bases are shared with TRBD1. After removal of 6 bases from V and 1 base from J, the junction contained 2 bases not matched to a gene. The CDR3 extends over 15 amino acids. Germline V gives CDR1 MRHNA, CDR2 SNTAGT. This chain's CDR3 is CASSGDRGNTGELFF. The DNA of the CDR3 is TGTGCCAGCAGCGGGGACAGGGGGAACACCGGGGAGCTGTTTTTT.

CDR3 sequence: CASRQGNQPQHF. The DNA of the CDR3 is TGCGCCAGCAGACAGGGCAATCAGCCCCAGCATTTT. The rearrangement joins TRBV10-2 to TRBJ1-5; possible D gene TRBD1, 5 bases. Germline CDR1 is WSHSY and CDR2 is SAAADI. The CDR3 length is 12 residues. With 6 bases removed from V and 2 bases from J, the gap between germline ends came to 5 bases.

The chain combines TRBV2 with TRBJ1-1; a possible D gene is TRBD1 (5 bases). The germline CDR1 and CDR2 sequences are SNHLY and FYNNEI. The V gene lost 7 bases and the J gene lost 1 base, with 10 bases spanning the gap. The CDR3 extends over 13 amino acids. CDR3 in amino acids: CASNWGKNTEAFF. DNA for the CDR3: TGTGCCAGCAATTGGGGCAAGAACACTGAAGCTTTCTTT. Together with reference TRBV2 and TRBJ1-1, the CDR3 gives the full variable domain: EPEVTQTPSHQVTQMGQEVILRCVPISNHLYFYWYRQILGQKVEFLVSFYNNEISEKSEIFDDQFSVERPDGSNFTLKIRSTKLEDSAMYFCASNWGKNTEAFFGQGTRLTVV.

CDR3 in amino acids: CASSLGPGEASGTDTQYF. Here the CDR3 DNA reads TGTGCCAGCAGCCTGGGGCCGGGGGAGGCGAGCGGAACAGATACGCAGTATTTT. The chain carries TRBV5-4 and TRBJ2-3; possible D gene TRBD2, 6 bases. The CDR3 is made up of 18 amino acids. V dropped 4 bases and J dropped 3 bases, with 24 bases sitting between them. From germline, CDR1 is SGHNT and CDR2 YYREEE (reference sequence).

V is TRBV25-1 and J is TRBJ1-4; 7 bases align to TRBD1. Germline CDR1 MGHDK, CDR2 SYGVNS. The CDR3 runs to 16 residues. Germline trimming cut 3 bases from V and 1 base from J; bases unmatched to any gene: 5. This CDR3 is CASSDPRQGTNEKLFF. The CDR3 DNA reads as TGTGCCAGCAGTGACCCACGACAGGGAACTAATGAAAAACTGTTTTTT.

This sequence joins TRBV7-2 and TRBJ1-1; tentative D call: TRBD1 (5 bases). The CDR3 consists of 13 residues. V was trimmed by 2 bases and J by 1 base, leaving 5 bases between them. From germline, CDR1 is SGHTA and CDR2 FQGNSA. CDR3 residues: CASSLQGNTEAFF. CDR3 bases: TGTGCCAGCAGCTTACAGGGGAACACTGAAGCTTTCTTT.

The chain's CDR3 is CATRGQPTTGELFF. The CDR3 coding sequence is TGTGCCACCAGGGGACAGCCTACCACCGGGGAGCTGTTTTTT. The V call is TRBV6-4, the J call TRBJ2-2; 7 bases are shared with TRBD1. CDR1 is MRHNA, CDR2 SNTAGT, per germline. Germline trimming cut 10 bases from V and 4 bases from J; bases unmatched to any gene: 9. CDR3 length: 14 amino acids.

The gene calls are TRBV28 and TRBJ1-2, with D uncertain. The CDR3 runs to 13 residues. V lost 2 bases and J 2 bases, leaving 6 bases between the germline ends. Germline V CDR1 and CDR2: MDHEN, SYDVKM. The CDR3 DNA is TGTGCCAGCAGTTTAGGGCAGAACTATGGCTACACCTTC. This sequence encodes CASSLGQNYGYTF.

The chain joins TRBV11-3 to TRBJ1-1; TRBD1 aligns across 7 bases. The germline V gene encodes CDR1 SGHNT and CDR2 YENEEA. This CDR3 region has 13 residues. With 3 bases clipped from V and 4 bases from J, the junction kept 2 bases outside the gene matches. CDR3 bases: TGTGCCAGCAGCTTTACAGGGGCCACTGAAGCTTTCTTT. Residues: CASSFTGATEAFF.

The CDR3 DNA reads TGTGCCAGTAGTACCCCAGGGCTCCGCAATGAGCAGTTCTTC. Encoded protein: CASSTPGLRNEQFF. This chain uses TRBV19 with TRBJ2-1, with D tentatively TRBD1 (5 bases). This CDR3 is 14 amino acids long. CDR1 and CDR2 from the germline V gene are LNHDA and SQIVND (reference sequence). With 4 bases removed from V and 6 bases from J, the gap between germline ends came to 13 bases. The full variable domain, completed using reference TRBV19 and TRBJ2-1, is DGGITQSPKYLFRKEGQNVTLSCEQNLNHDAMYWYRQDPGQGLRLIYYSQIVNDFQKGDIAEGYSVSREKKESFPLTVTSAQKNPTAFYLCASSTPGLRNEQFFGPGTRLTVL.

The chain carries TRBV5-6 and TRBJ2-5; D unclear. The DNA matches TRBJ2-7 better at its end, which makes the J call doubtful. The germline V gene encodes CDR1 SGHDT and CDR2 YYEEEE. This CDR3 comprises 14 residues. The CDR3 loop reads CASSLGRQRDEQYF. The CDR3 region has the DNA TGTGCCAGCAGCTTGGGGCGGCAAAGAGACGAGCAGTACTTC.

This chain connects TRBV19 to TRBJ2-7; D uncertain. Trimming shortened V by 2 bases and J by 3 bases, and 11 bases separated the two germline ends. Germline V gene lookup returns CDR1 LNHDA and CDR2 SQIVND (reference sequence). The CDR3 totals 14 residues. CDR3 sequence: CASSISAGNYEQYF. The CDR3 nucleotides read TGTGCCAGTAGTATATCGGCAGGCAACTACGAGCAGTACTTC. Together with reference TRBV19 and TRBJ2-7, the CDR3 gives the full variable domain: DGGITQSPKYLFRKEGQNVTLSCEQNLNHDAMYWYRQDPGQGLRLIYYSQIVNDFQKGDIAEGYSVSREKKESFPLTVTSAQKNPTAFYLCASSISAGNYEQYFGPGTRLTVT.

The chain recombines TRBV5-4 with TRBJ2-1, with D unresolved. The V gene's germline CDR1 is SGHNT and CDR2 YYREEE (reference sequence). This CDR3 has 13 residues. Trimming shortened V by 7 bases and J by 1 base, and 9 bases separated the two germline ends. CDR3 DNA sequence: TGTGCCAGCGAGCTTGAGTCCTACAATGAGCAGTTCTTC. As protein: CASELESYNEQFF. The variable domain in full, completed from reference TRBV5-4 and TRBJ2-1, reads ETGVTQSPTHLIKTRGQQVTLRCSSQSGHNTVSWYQQALGQGPQFIFQYYREEENGRGNFPPRFSGLQFPNYSSELNVNALELDDSALYLCASELESYNEQFFGPGTRLTVL.

The chain combines TRBV5-1 with TRBJ1-4, with TRBD1 matching 7 bases. Germline-derived CDR1 and CDR2 are SGHRS and YFSETQ. The CDR3 runs to 14 residues. V lost 0 bases to trimming and J lost 5 bases; unmatched junction nucleotides: 1. The CDR3 DNA reads as TGCGCCAGCAGCTTGGCAGGGGGGAATGAAAAACTGTTTTTT. It encodes CASSLAGGNEKLFF.

CDR3 nucleotide sequence: TGTGCCAGCAGCCGGGGGGGAGCAGAAGAGACCCAGTACTTC. Its protein is CASSRGGAEETQYF. The chain employs TRBV27 and TRBJ2-5, with 8 bases aligning to TRBD2. Losses at the gene ends were 6 bases for V and 3 bases for J; bases not matched to a gene: 6. CDR3 length: 14 amino acids. Germline values: CDR1 MNHEY, CDR2 SMNVEV (reference sequence).

For the CDR3, the DNA is TGTGCCAGCAGCTTCTGGCGGGGGGAGACAGATACGCAGTATTTT. As protein: CASSFWRGETDTQYF. This chain connects TRBV5-6 to TRBJ2-3; 8 bases are shared with TRBD2. J gave up 3 bases and V 2 bases, and 5 bases lay outside the gene matches. From germline, CDR1 is SGHDT and CDR2 YYEEEE. The length of the CDR3 is 15 residues. The complete variable domain, with remaining parts taken from reference TRBV5-6 and TRBJ2-3, reads DAGVTQSPTHLIKTRGQQVTLRCSPKSGHDTVSWYQQALGQGPQFIFQYYEEEERQRGNFPDRFSGHQFPNYSSELNVNALLLGDSALYLCASSFWRGETDTQYFGPGTRLTVL.

This chain joins TRBV10-1 and TRBJ2-7, with TRBD2 identical over 8 bases. V gave up 6 bases and J gave up 4 bases; unmatched junction bases: 11. Germline V CDR1 and CDR2: WNHNN, SYGVQD (reference sequence). The CDR3 contains 15 residues. CDR3 region: CASSKGGRMSYEQYF. CDR3 bases: TGCGCCAGCAGCAAAGGCGGGAGGATGTCGTACGAGCAGTACTTC.